Listed here is a single TCR beta chain. Its antigen is not known. The entry originates in a study of shared clonotypes between healthy human individuals. Here immunoSEQ multiplex PCR was the method, and the copy in TCRdb shows in-frame clones only, minus some. The sample consists of approximately 2.4 million clones, 90% to 97% of them appearing once. The CDR3 runs 16 residues. The study, taken as a whole, reports: Sampling included only blood; tissue repertoires likely differ. Sharing across four donors was highest in naive CD4 (around 5%) and lowest in memory CD8 (0.4%). Sharing of clonotypes among donors was expected to vary with sequencing depth.

Division of CD4+ cells produced a CD45RA+ naive subset and a CD45RA-negative memory subset. This TCR was recovered from a man between 18 and 35 years old in good health. The sample was naive CD4+ T cells sorted from blood. The subset denotes: CD45RA+ positively selected. The chain joins TRBV12-1 to TRBJ1-3; TRBD1 is the table's D call and was not checked against the DNA. TRBV12-1 is a pseudogene locus. The CDR3 loop is CASSMDRLNSGNTIYF. The CDR3 nucleotides are TGTGCCAGCAGCATGGACAGGCTAAACTCTGGAAACACCATATATTTT.